These T cell receptor beta chains were read from a single sample in a study of blood T cell repertoires in COVID-19. The protocol was immunoSEQ multiplex PCR, while the TCRdb copy is restricted to in-frame clones and leaves out a portion. The data show about 190,000 clones, around 85% seen once. Sequencing used peripheral blood. The receptor source for this set is a man older than 75 with COVID-19, enrolled during active disease. Both conserved end residues are part of each CDR3. The D gene is left open where the match is weak. Only part of the rows carry a size: once, few, many, or a class if the clone is expanded.

d_gene	v_gene	abundance	j_gene	CDR3aa	CDR3nt
-	TRBV7-3	-	TRBJ1-4	CASSPRGEKLFF	TGTGCCAGCAGCCCCAGGGGTGAAAAACTGTTTTTT
TRBD2	TRBV5-1	few	TRBJ2-5	CATKAGRLQETQYF	TGCGCCACCAAAGCGGGGCGCTTACAAGAGACCCAGTACTTC
-	TRBV10-1	-	TRBJ1-3	CASSEPKISGVGNTIYF	TGCGCCAGCAGTGAGCCGAAAATTTCAGGGGTAGGAAACACCATATATTTT
TRBD2	TRBV7-9	-	TRBJ2-1	CASSWGASGANEQFF	TGTGCCAGCAGCTGGGGGGCTAGCGGGGCTAATGAGCAGTTCTTC
-	TRBV10-3	-	TRBJ1-3	CAISGDPSGNTIYF	TGTGCCATTTCAGGGGACCCCTCTGGAAACACCATATATTTT
-	TRBV7-3	-	TRBJ2-1	CASSMGGVGYNEQFF	TGTGCCAGCAGCATGGGCGGGGTAGGCTACAATGAGCAGTTCTTC
-	TRBV28	-	TRBJ1-3	CASSSTGTGNTIYF	TGTGCCAGCAGTTCCACAGGGACTGGAAACACCATATATTTT
-	TRBV7-9	-	TRBJ1-1	CASVQGQAFF	TGTGCCAGCGTACAGGGACAAGCTTTCTTT
-	TRBV19	-	TRBJ1-5	CASSIPTGNNQPQHF	TGTGCCAGTAGTATTCCTACAGGGAACAATCAGCCCCAGCATTTT
-	TRBV5-4	-	TRBJ2-6	CASNRRVPGANVLTF	TGTGCCAGCAACCGACGGGTTCCTGGGGCCAACGTCCTGACTTTC
-	TRBV4-2	-	TRBJ2-5	CASSPDSPQETQYF	TGTGCCAGCAGCCCCGACTCACCTCAAGAGACCCAGTACTTC
TRBD2	TRBV4-3	-	TRBJ2-1	CASSGGLAGVNEQFF	TGCGCCAGCAGCGGCGGACTAGCGGGGGTAAATGAGCAGTTCTTC
-	TRBV3-1/TRBV3-2	-	TRBJ2-4	CASSQDRGLAKNIQYF	TGTGCCAGCAGCCAAGATAGGGGTTTAGCCAAAAACATTCAGTACTTC
-	TRBV6-5	-	TRBJ2-7	CASRSGNSYEQYF	TGTGCCAGCAGGTCCGGGAACTCCTACGAGCAGTACTTC
-	TRBV15	-	TRBJ1-1	CATSRDLTAMNTEAFF	TGTGCCACCAGCAGAGATTTGACAGCCATGAACACTGAAGCTTTCTTT
TRBD1	TRBV2	once	TRBJ2-1	CASTMGQGDIGEQFF	TGTGCCAGCACCATGGGACAGGGCGATATCGGTGAGCAGTTCTTC
-	TRBV4-3	-	TRBJ1-2	CASSQSNQDYYGYTF	TGCGCCAGCAGCCAAAGCAATCAGGACTACTATGGCTACACCTTC
TRBD2	TRBV19	-	TRBJ2-2	CASSPGEGLAGWAGELFF	TGTGCCAGTAGTCCGGGGGAGGGACTAGCGGGTTGGGCCGGGGAGCTGTTTTTT
-	TRBV6-1	-	TRBJ1-3	CASSDSGGIGNTIYF	TGTGCCAGCAGTGATAGCGGGGGGATTGGAAACACCATATATTTT
TRBD1	TRBV5-1	few	TRBJ2-5	CASRPGTGGTETQYF	TGCGCCAGCAGACCCGGGACAGGGGGCACAGAGACCCAGTACTTC
-	TRBV18	once	TRBJ1-5	CASSPGPDSNQPQHF	TGTGCCAGCTCACCAGGCCCAGATAGCAATCAGCCCCAGCATTTT
-	TRBV9	-	TRBJ1-2	CASSTEANPYADGYTF	TGTGCCAGCAGCACAGAAGCCAATCCGTATGCCGATGGCTACACCTTC
TRBD1	TRBV19	once	TRBJ1-2	CASSLTGGYGYTF	TGTGCCAGTAGCTTGACAGGGGGCTATGGCTACACCTTC
TRBD2	TRBV6-5	-	TRBJ2-3	CASSLISGGFTDTQYF	TGTGCCAGCAGTTTAATTAGCGGGGGGTTTACAGATACGCAGTATTTT
-	TRBV7-2	-	TRBJ2-3	CASGLRVSDTQYF	TGTGCCAGCGGCCTCCGTGTATCAGATACGCAGTATTTT
-	TRBV28	-	TRBJ1-4	CASSFMYRRDEKLFF	TGTGCCAGCAGTTTTATGTACAGGAGAGATGAAAAACTGTTTTTT
-	TRBV9	-	TRBJ2-4	CASSGGTGKSKNIQYF	TGTGCCAGCAGTGGGGGAACAGGGAAAAGTAAAAACATTCAGTACTTC
TRBD1	TRBV28	-	TRBJ2-7	CASSLGGQGRYEQYF	TGTGCCAGCAGTTTGGGGGGACAGGGAAGGTACGAGCAGTACTTC